The clone carrying this T cell receptor (beta chain) was detected many times. TCRdb processed the 5' RACE reads anew with MiXCR; each CDR3 protein has one entry. The table includes 95,000 to 110,000 distinct CDR3 sequences, about an eighth detected once. This sample is part of a study of T-cell memory formation after mild COVID-19. This CDR3 has 15 amino acids. V lost 0 bases to trimming and J lost 9 bases, with 17 bases between them. CDR1 is LGHNA, CDR2 YSLEER, per germline. The TCR was taken from a man younger than 35 who had mild COVID-19 (a few samples of this study predate the infection). Cell type and time point are not known. The sequencing input was PBMCs or a T cell subset sorted from them (not recorded which). The chain carries TRBV4-3 and TRBJ2-5, with D possibly matching TRBD1 (6 bases). This CDR3 is CASSQERDNPWSQYF. As DNA, the CDR3 is TGCGCCAGCAGCCAAGAACGGGACAACCCTTGGTCCCAGTACTTC.